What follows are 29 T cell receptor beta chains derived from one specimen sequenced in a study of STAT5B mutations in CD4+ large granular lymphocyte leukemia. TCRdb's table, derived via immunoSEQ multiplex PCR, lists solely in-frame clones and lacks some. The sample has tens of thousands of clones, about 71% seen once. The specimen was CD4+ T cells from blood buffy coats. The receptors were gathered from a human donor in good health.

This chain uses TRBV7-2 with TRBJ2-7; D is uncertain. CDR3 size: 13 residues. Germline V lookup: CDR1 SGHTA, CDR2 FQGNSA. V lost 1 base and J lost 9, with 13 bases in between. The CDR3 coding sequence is TGTGCCAGCAGCTTAGAGAACTACGCCGGGCAGTACTTC. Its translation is CASSLENYAGQYF.

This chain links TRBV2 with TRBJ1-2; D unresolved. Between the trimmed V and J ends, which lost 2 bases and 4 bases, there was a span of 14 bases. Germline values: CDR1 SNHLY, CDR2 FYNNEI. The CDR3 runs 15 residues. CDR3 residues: CASSENRETAYGYTF. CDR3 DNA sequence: TGTGCCAGCAGTGAAAACAGAGAAACCGCCTATGGCTACACCTTC.

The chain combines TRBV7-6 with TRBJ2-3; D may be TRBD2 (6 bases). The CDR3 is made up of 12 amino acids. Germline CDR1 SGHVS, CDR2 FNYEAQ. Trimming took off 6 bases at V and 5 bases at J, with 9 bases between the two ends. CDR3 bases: TGTGCCAGCAGGAAGGAGGGAGATACGCAGTATTTT. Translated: CASRKEGDTQYF. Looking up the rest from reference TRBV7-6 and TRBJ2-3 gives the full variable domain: GAGVSQSPRYKVTKRGQDVALRCDPISGHVSLYWYRQALGQGPEFLTYFNYEAQQDKSGLPNDRFSAERPEGSISTLTIQRTEQRDSAMYRCASRKEGDTQYFGPGTRLTVL.

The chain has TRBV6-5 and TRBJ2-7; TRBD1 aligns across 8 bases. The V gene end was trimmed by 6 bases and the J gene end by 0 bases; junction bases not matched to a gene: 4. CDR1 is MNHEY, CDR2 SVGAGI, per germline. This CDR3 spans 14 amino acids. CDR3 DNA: TGTGCCAGCAGCCTGACAGGGGCCTCCTACGAGCAGTACTTC. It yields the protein CASSLTGASYEQYF.

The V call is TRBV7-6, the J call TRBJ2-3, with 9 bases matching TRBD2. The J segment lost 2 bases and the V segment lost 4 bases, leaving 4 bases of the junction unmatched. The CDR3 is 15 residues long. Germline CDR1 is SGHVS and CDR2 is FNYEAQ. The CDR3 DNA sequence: TGTGCCAGCAGCTCCCCGGGACTAGCCACAGATACGCAGTATTTT. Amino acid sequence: CASSSPGLATDTQYF.

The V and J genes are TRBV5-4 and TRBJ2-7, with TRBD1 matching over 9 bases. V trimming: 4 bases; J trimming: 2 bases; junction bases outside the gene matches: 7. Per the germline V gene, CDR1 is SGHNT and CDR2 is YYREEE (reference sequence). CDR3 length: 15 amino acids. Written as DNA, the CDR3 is TGTGCCAGCAGCGCCCGGACAGGGGATCCCTACGAGCAGTACTTC. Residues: CASSARTGDPYEQYF.

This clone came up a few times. The CDR3 coding sequence is TGTGCCAGCTCACCTGCGGGACAGGCTAACTATGGCTACACCTTC. Translated: CASSPAGQANYGYTF. The rearrangement joins TRBV18 to TRBJ1-2; 8 nucleotides match TRBD1. In germline, CDR1 is KGHSH, CDR2 LQKENI. With 3 bases clipped from V and 0 bases from J, the junction kept 3 bases outside the gene matches. This CDR3 contains 15 residues. Filled out from reference TRBV18 and TRBJ1-2, the complete variable domain reads NAGVMQNPRHLVRRRGQEARLRCSPMKGHSHVYWYRQLPEEGLKFMVYLQKENIIDESGMPKERFSAEFPKEGPSILRIQQVVRGDSAAYFCASSPAGQANYGYTFGSGTRLTVV.

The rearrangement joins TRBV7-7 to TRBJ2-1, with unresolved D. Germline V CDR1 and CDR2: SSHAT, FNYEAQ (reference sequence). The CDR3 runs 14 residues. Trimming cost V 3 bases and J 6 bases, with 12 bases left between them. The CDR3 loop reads CASSLGLSSNEQFF. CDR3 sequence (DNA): TGTGCCAGCAGCTTGGGTCTAAGTAGCAATGAGCAGTTCTTC.

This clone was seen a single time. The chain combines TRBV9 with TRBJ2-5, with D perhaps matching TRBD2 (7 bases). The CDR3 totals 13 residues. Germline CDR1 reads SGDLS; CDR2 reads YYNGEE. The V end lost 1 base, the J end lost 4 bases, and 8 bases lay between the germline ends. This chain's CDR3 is CASSVRGAETQYF. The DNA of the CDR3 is TGTGCCAGCAGCGTACGGGGGGCAGAGACCCAGTACTTC.

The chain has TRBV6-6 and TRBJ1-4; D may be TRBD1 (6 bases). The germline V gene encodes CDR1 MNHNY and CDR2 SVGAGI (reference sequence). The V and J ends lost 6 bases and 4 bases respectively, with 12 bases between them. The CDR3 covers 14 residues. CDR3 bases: TGTGCCAGCAGGCGAGGGGGAAGTAATGAAAAACTGTTTTTT. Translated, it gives CASRRGGSNEKLFF.

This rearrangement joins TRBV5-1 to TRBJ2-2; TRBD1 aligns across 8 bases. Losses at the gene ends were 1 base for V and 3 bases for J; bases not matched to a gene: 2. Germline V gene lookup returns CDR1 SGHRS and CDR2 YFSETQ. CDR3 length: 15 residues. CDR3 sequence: CASSLPRGHTGELFF. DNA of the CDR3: TGCGCCAGCAGCTTGCCCAGGGGGCACACCGGGGAGCTGTTTTTT.

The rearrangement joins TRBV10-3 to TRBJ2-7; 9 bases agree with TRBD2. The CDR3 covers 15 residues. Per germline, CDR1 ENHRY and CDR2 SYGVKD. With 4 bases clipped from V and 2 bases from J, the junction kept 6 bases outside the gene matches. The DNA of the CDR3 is TGTGCCATCAGTGGGAGTAGCGGGGGCACCTACGAGCAGTACTTC. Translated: CAISGSSGGTYEQYF.

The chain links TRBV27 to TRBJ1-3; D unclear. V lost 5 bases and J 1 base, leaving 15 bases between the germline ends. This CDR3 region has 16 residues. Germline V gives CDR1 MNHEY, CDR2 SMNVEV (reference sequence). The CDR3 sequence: CASSRNYLGSGNTIYF. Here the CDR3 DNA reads TGTGCCAGCAGTCGAAATTATCTAGGGTCTGGAAACACCATATATTTT.

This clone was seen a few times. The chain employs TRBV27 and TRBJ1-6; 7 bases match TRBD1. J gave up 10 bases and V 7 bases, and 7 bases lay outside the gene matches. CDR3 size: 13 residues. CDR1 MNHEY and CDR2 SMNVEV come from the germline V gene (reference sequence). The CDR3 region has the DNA TGTGCCAGCAAAGGGGACAGAGTATCACCCCTCCACTTT. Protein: CASKGDRVSPLHF.

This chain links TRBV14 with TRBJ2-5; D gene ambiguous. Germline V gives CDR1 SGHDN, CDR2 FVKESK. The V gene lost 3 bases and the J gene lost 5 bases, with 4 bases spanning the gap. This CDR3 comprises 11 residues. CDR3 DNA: TGTGCCAGCAGCCAGTTTGAGACCCAGTACTTC. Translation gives CASSQFETQYF.

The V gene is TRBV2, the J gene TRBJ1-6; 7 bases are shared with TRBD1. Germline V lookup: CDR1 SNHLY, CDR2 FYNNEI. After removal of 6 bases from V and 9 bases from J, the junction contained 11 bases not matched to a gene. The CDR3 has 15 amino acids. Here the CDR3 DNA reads TGTGCCAGCAGCCGGACAGGATCGGGTATTTCACCCCTCCACTTT. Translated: CASSRTGSGISPLHF.

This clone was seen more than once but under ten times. Here the CDR3 reads CASSEWGSGTEAFF. The CDR3 coding sequence is TGTGCCAGCAGTGAGTGGGGTAGCGGCACTGAAGCTTTCTTT. V is TRBV6-1 and J is TRBJ1-1; D remains ambiguous. Per the germline V gene, CDR1 is MNHNS and CDR2 is SASEGT. V gave up 3 bases and J gave up 4 bases, with 12 bases separating them. The CDR3 is 14 amino acids.

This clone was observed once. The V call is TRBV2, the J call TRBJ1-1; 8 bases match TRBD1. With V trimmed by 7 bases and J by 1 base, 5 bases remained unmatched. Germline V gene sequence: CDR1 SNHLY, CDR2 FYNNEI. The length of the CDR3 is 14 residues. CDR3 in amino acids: CASNTGTGNTEAFF. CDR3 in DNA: TGTGCCAGCAACACCGGGACAGGGAACACTGAAGCTTTCTTT.

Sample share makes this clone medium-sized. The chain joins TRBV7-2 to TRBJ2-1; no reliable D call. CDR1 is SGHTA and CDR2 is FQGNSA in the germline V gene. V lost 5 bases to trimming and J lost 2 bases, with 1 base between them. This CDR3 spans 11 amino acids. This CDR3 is CASSTYNEQFF. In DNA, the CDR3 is TGTGCCAGCAGCACCTACAATGAGCAGTTCTTC.

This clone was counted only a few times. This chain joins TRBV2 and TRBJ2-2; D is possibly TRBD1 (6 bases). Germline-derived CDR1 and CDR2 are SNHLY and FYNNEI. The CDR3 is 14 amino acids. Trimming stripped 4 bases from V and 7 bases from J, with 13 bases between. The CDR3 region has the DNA TGTGCCAGCAGTGTGACAGGTTTGAACGGGGAGCTGTTTTTT. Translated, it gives CASSVTGLNGELFF.

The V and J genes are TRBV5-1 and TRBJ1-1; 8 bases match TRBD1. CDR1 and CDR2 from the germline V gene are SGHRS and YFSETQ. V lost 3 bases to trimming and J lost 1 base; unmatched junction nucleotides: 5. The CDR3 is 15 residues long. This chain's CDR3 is CASSSLDRGNTEAFF. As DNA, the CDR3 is TGCGCCAGCAGCTCATTAGACAGGGGGAACACTGAAGCTTTCTTT.

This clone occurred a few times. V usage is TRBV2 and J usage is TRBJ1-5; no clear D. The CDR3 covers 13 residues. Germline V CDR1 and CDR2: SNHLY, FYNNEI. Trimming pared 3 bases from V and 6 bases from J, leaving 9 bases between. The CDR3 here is CASSEYHAQPQHF. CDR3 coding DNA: TGTGCCAGCAGTGAGTATCATGCTCAGCCCCAGCATTTT. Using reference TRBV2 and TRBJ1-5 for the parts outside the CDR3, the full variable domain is EPEVTQTPSHQVTQMGQEVILRCVPISNHLYFYWYRQILGQKVEFLVSFYNNEISEKSEIFDDQFSVERPDGSNFTLKIRSTKLEDSAMYFCASSEYHAQPQHFGDGTRLSIL.

The CDR3 nucleotides are TGTGCCACCAGCCCCCGAGGGGGGGCTGAAGCTTTCTTT. It encodes CATSPRGGAEAFF. The rearrangement links TRBV15 to TRBJ1-1, with D possibly being TRBD1 (6 bases). V shed 5 bases and J shed 6 bases, with 13 bases lying between them. The germline gives CDR1 LNHNV, CDR2 YYDKDF (reference sequence). The length of the CDR3 is 13 residues.

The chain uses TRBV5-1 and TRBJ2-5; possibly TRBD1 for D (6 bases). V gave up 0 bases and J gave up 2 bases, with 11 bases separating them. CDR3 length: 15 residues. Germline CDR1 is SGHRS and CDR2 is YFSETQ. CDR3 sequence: CASSLDGQPQETQYF. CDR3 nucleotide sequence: TGCGCCAGCAGCTTGGATGGACAGCCTCAAGAGACCCAGTACTTC.

The CDR3 loop reads CASSPEFLKQGSRRGYTF. The CDR3 DNA is TGCGCCAGCAGCCCGGAGTTCCTAAAACAGGGCTCGAGGAGGGGCTACACCTTC. This chain connects TRBV5-1 to TRBJ1-2, with D perhaps matching TRBD1 (6 bases). The ends were cut back, 4 bases at V and 8 bases at J, with 30 bases in the middle. The CDR3 has 18 residues. Germline CDR1 is SGHRS and CDR2 is YFSETQ.

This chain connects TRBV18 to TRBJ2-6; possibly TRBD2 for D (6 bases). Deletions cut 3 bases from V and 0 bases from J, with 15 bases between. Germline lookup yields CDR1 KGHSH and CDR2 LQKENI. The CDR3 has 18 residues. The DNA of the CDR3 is TGTGCCAGCTCACCCGGCTCCGGAGCGGGCTCTGGGGCCAACGTCCTGACTTTC. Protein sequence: CASSPGSGAGSGANVLTF.

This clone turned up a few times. CDR3 sequence: CASRRTLIGSEAFF. CDR3 in DNA: TGTGCCAGCAGGAGAACACTCATAGGGTCTGAAGCTTTCTTT. The rearrangement links TRBV2 to TRBJ1-1; D not resolved. Germline CDR1 reads SNHLY; CDR2 reads FYNNEI. The CDR3 contains 14 residues. The V gene lost 6 bases and the J gene lost 6 bases, with 17 bases spanning the gap.

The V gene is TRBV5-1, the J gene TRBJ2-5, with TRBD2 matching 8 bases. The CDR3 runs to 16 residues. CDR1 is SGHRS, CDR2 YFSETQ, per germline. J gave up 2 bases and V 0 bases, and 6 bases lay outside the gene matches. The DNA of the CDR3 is TGCGCCAGCAGCTTGGTGTGGCGGGGGGCACAAGAGACCCAGTACTTC. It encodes CASSLVWRGAQETQYF.

The CDR3 sequence is CASGVSNQPQHF. CDR3 nucleotides: TGTGCCAGCGGTGTTAGCAATCAGCCCCAGCATTTT. This chain connects TRBV6-5 to TRBJ1-5; D uncertain. CDR3 length equals 12 residues. Germline CDR1 and CDR2: MNHEY and SVGAGI. With 8 bases removed from V and 0 bases from J, the gap between germline ends came to 5 bases.